This TCR beta chain originates from a study of CD4 T cells in relation to SARS-CoV-2 and coronaviruses. The unexposed donors gave CD4+ T cells in about 2011-2019, prior to COVID-19. After about ten days of culture, CD4+ T cells were isolated. As cell numbers allowed, unexposed-donor CD4+ T cells faced SARS-CoV-2 S/N and four cold-coronavirus spikes. Method: immunoSEQ multiplex PCR; TCRdb's copy keeps in-frame clones and lacks some. The sample contains about 17,000 clones, roughly 80% of which appear only once. This CDR3 is 14 amino acids long. V lost 3 bases to trimming and J lost 6 bases; unmatched junction nucleotides: 5. CDR1 and CDR2 (germline): LGHDT, YNNKEL (reference sequence). A word on this clone: The antigen is undetermined.

The clonotype was recovered from a human donor in good health. Material for sequencing was CD4+ T cells from PBMCs, cultured in vitro. The chain links TRBV3-1 (or the pseudogene TRBV3-2) to TRBJ1-2; TRBD1 matches 9 bases. The CDR3 sequence is CASSHEQGANGYTF. DNA for the CDR3: TGTGCCAGCAGCCATGAACAGGGGGCGAATGGCTACACCTTC.